This T cell receptor (beta chain) was recorded in a study of T cell repertoires in cytomegalovirus infection. Overall study: Signatures in public TCR beta sequences pointed to both CMV infection and matching HLA type. Study results and caveats: The ex vivo response showed dominance by HLA-C-restricted CMV-specific TCR beta clonotypes. Cumulative frequency of public TCR beta families picked out carriers of CMV plus the relevant HLA.

Worth noting for this clonotype: No antigen is known for it. With a much larger clone just one base away, this may be a read error.

The V gene lost 3 bases and the J gene lost 4 bases, with 14 bases spanning the gap. Germline loops: CDR1 KGHDR, CDR2 SFDVKD. The CDR3 is made up of 16 amino acids. In TCRdb, the reads were re-called with MiXCR into one record per CDR3 protein. The repertoire has under 850,000 distinct CDR3 sequences, about 40% of them found once; the top ten carry more than 2.5%. The clonotype comes from a human donor in good health (CMV status not recorded). Some clones in this sample may be carry-over from other donors' samples. Specimen: PBMCs. The rearrangement uses TRBV24-1 and TRBJ2-2; TRBD2 might be the D (6 bases). CDR3 in DNA: TGTGCCACCAGTGATCCCGGGGGACGGTCCACCGGGGAGCTGTTTTTT. Protein: CATSDPGGRSTGELFF.